This T cell receptor (beta chain) came from a study of CD8 T cells in ankylosing spondylitis (dated by TCRdb to the late 2010s). In terms of the full investigation: The study set out to find disease-linked TCR variants by profiling T cell receptor beta repertoires in ankylosing spondylitis patients and healthy donors. Peripheral blood samples were taken, and synovial fluid was additionally collected from ankylosing spondylitis patients. The whole study cohort included 95 to 130 healthy donors and 25 or so ankylosing spondylitis patients. What the work shows at the level of the full study, not this receptor alone: A TCR beta motif of several highly homologous amino acid variants appeared characteristic of blood from ankylosing spondylitis patients. The disease-linked clones were reported to be significantly enriched in matched synovial fluid samples from ankylosing spondylitis patients. The disease-linked clones had a CD8+ phenotype and were found at relatively low frequencies in peripheral blood. Some TCR beta motif variants had previously been reported in synovial fluid and blood of reactive arthritis patients, which suggested common disease-initiation mechanisms.

This clonotype showed up just a few times. It lacks a known antigen. The record has no base qualities; no much larger clone is one base away. V sheds 3 bases and J sheds 4 bases, leaving 15 bases between their ends. The CDR3 covers 15 residues, taking in both the cysteine and the phenylalanine. The read is trimmed to its CDR3 DNA, 45 bases read in frame from base 1. CDR1 and CDR2 (DFQATT, SNEGSKA) derive from the germline V gene (reference sequence). This sample was sequenced with an Illumina HiSeq 2500. Quantitative 5'-RACE with molecular barcodes was the method used to prepare the TCR beta libraries. On the authors' methods: A new computational method based on a probabilistic model of VDJ rearrangement was used to identify disease-linked TCR variants. TCRdb reran the public reads through fastp at Q25 and MiXCR, keeping productive beta chains. Merged by CDR3 protein, the rows form single entries marked with the most common genes and DNA. What appears here as the V and J calls and clone size reflects TCRdb's work, not the paper's. This sample is represented by hundreds of thousands of distinct CDR3 sequences; 32% of them were singletons. The ten largest clonotypes hold about 4.2% of the sample.

The sequenced sample was blood, either unsorted or a sorted T cell fraction (not recorded which). In this chain, TRBV20-1 is recombined with TRBJ2-2; the D gene is perhaps TRBD1 or TRBD2, each of them matching over 6 bases. The clonotype originates from a male donor with ankylosing spondylitis or in good health (not recorded which). The CDR3 is CSARSGGGGTGELFF. The nucleotide sequence reads TGCAGTGCTAGGTCCGGGGGCGGTGGCACCGGGGAGCTGTTTTTT.